This T cell receptor beta chain was captured by sequencing in a study of T-cell reconstitution after alpha-beta-depleted transplantation in children. Study-level results: About two months after transplant, alpha-beta T cells reportedly came from several hundred expanded graft clones. Once a year had passed after transplant, T-cell counts and diversity came mostly from newly produced T cells. Certain patients had high TCRbeta diversity at day 60, and it came from recipient T cells and thymic progenitors that survived.

A word on this clonotype: Its antigen is still unknown. A much larger clone is a single base away; this may be a read error.

Unique molecular identifiers were used to barcode this TCRbeta library. TCRdb passed the PCR reads through MiXCR, listing each CDR3 protein once. This sample carries 140,000 to 150,000 distinct CDR3 sequences, 8.5% to 10% of them seen once, and the ten largest clones take 15% to 20%. The CDR3 runs 12 residues. The V gene's germline CDR1 is SGHRS and CDR2 YFSETQ. The sequence was obtained from a female patient aged 2-9 years who had a stem cell transplant for congenital amegakaryocytic thrombocytopenia, so the T cells may come from the graft donor. V and J are TRBV5-1 and TRBJ2-3; no firm D call. The material was PBMCs, mostly from graft donor cells, obtained 180 days after TCRalphabeta/CD19-depleted stem cell transplant. This chain's CDR3 is CVSSFPPDTQYF. The CDR3 nucleotides are TGCGTCAGCAGCTTCCCTCCAGATACGCAGTATTTT.